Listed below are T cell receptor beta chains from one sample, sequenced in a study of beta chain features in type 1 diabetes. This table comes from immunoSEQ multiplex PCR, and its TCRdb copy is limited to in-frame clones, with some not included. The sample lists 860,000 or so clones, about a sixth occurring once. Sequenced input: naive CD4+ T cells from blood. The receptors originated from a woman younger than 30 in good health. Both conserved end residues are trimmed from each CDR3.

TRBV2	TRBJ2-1	ASTPTSGIYNEQF
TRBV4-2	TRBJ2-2	ASSQPGEWTGELF
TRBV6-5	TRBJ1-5	ASSSRGLNQPQH
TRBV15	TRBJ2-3	ATSRDKGLGTDTQY
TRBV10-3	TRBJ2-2	AIGELDTGELF
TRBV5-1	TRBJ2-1	ASSLGGNAYNEQF
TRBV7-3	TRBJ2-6	ASSLGLRGPGANVLT
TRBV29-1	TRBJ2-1	SVRRSGDHNEQF
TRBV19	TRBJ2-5	ASSIAGGRETQY
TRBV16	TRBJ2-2	ASSQFFQGTGELF
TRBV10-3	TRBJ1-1	ALRSGTGTEAF
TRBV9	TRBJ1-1	ASSGSTGGRPEAF
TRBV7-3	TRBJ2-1	ASSSHEGGYNEQF
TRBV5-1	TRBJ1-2	ASSRDRGRNTNGYT